What follows are 24 T cell receptor beta chains derived from one specimen sequenced in a study of T-cell reconstitution after alpha-beta-depleted transplantation in children. A TCRbeta library incorporating unique molecular identifiers was prepared. TCRdb re-derived calls from the PCR reads in MiXCR, one entry per CDR3 protein. The sample shows about a million distinct CDR3 sequences, about 29% of them seen only once. The specimen was PBMCs, mostly from graft donor cells, collected 360 days after TCRalphabeta/CD19-depleted stem cell transplant. The receptor source for this set is a boy under three years old who had a stem cell transplant for SCID, so the T cells may come from the graft donor.

This chain uses TRBV12-3 or TRBV12-4 with TRBJ2-5, with D possibly matching TRBD1 (6 bases). Trimming pared 4 bases from V and 10 bases from J, leaving 10 bases between. The CDR3 sequence is 11 residues long. CDR3 nucleotides: TGTGCCAGCAGTTGGAACAGGGTCCAGTACTTC. This sequence encodes CASSWNRVQYF.

V usage is TRBV19 and J usage is TRBJ2-7, with D tentatively TRBD1 or TRBD2 (5 bases each). CDR3 length: 15 residues. Trimming took off 4 bases at V and 0 bases at J, with 13 bases between the two ends. Germline V gives CDR1 LNHDA, CDR2 SQIVND (reference sequence). The CDR3: CASSTGPGSSYEQYF. The CDR3 DNA sequence: TGTGCCAGTAGTACGGGGCCCGGCAGCTCCTACGAGCAGTACTTC.

The rearrangement links TRBV4-2 to TRBJ2-7; the match to TRBD1 covers 8 bases. Germline V lookup: CDR1 LGHNA, CDR2 YNFKEQ. Trimming cost V 0 bases and J 2 bases; bases outside gene matches: 3. The CDR3 totals 15 residues. The CDR3 nucleotides read TGTGCCAGCAGCCAAGATCAGGGGGCCCCCTACGAGCAGTACTTC. Amino acid sequence: CASSQDQGAPYEQYF.

This rearrangement joins TRBV7-8 to TRBJ2-5; 9 bases match TRBD2. This CDR3 comprises 18 residues. The germline CDR1 and CDR2 sequences are SGHVS and FQNEAQ. Trimming cost V 4 bases and J 5 bases; bases outside gene matches: 17. Here the CDR3 DNA reads TGTGCCAGCAGCTCTCTCAGCGGGGGGACCCTTCTTCCGGAGACCCAGTACTTC. It codes for CASSSLSGGTLLPETQYF.

This clonotype was observed a few times. The chain links TRBV29-1 to TRBJ2-5; D is uncertain. Germline loops: CDR1 SQVTM, CDR2 ANQGSEA. Trimming took 0 bases from V and 3 from J, leaving 5 bases between them. The CDR3 is 12 residues long. CDR3: CSVEEREETQYF. DNA for the CDR3: TGCAGCGTTGAAGAACGGGAAGAGACCCAGTACTTC.

This clonotype was counted only a few times. This sequence joins TRBV5-1 and TRBJ2-5, with D uncertain. The CDR3 is made up of 14 amino acids. The germline V gene has CDR1 SGHRS and CDR2 YFSETQ. V was trimmed by 2 bases and J by 0 bases, leaving 8 bases between them. The CDR3 reads CASSFDGNQETQYF. In DNA, the CDR3 is TGCGCCAGCAGCTTCGACGGAAACCAAGAGACCCAGTACTTC.

The chain carries TRBV10-2 and TRBJ2-2; D is ambiguous. Germline V gene sequence: CDR1 WSHSY, CDR2 SAAADI. V was pared by 6 bases and J by 3 bases, with 14 bases between. The CDR3 extends over 15 amino acids. In DNA form, the CDR3 reads TGCGCCAGCAGATTAAATAGCAGATACACCGGGGAGCTGTTTTTT. Translation: CASRLNSRYTGELFF.

This clonotype was counted only a few times. The genes are TRBV28 and TRBJ1-4; possible D gene TRBD1, 6 bases. Germline V lookup: CDR1 MDHEN, CDR2 SYDVKM. The CDR3 covers 18 residues. Trimming removed 3 bases from V and 0 bases from J, with 17 bases in between. The CDR3 region has the DNA TGTGCCAGCAGTTTTGTTCCGGGACAAGTTGCAACTAATGAAAAACTGTTTTTT. It codes for CASSFVPGQVATNEKLFF. Combining the CDR3 with reference TRBV28 and TRBJ1-4 gives the whole variable domain DVKVTQSSRYLVKRTGEKVFLECVQDMDHENMFWYRQDPGLGLRLIYFSYDVKMKEKGDIPEGYSVSREKKERFSLILESASTNQTSMYLCASSFVPGQVATNEKLFFGSGTQLSVL.

The V gene is TRBV9, the J gene TRBJ1-5; no clear D. The CDR3 consists of 14 residues. V was cut by 0 bases and J by 0 bases, with 4 bases left in between. Germline V gene lookup returns CDR1 SGDLS and CDR2 YYNGEE. The CDR3 loop reads CASSVGFSNQPQHF. The CDR3 coding sequence is TGTGCCAGCAGCGTAGGGTTTAGCAATCAGCCCCAGCATTTT.

This clonotype was counted between two and nine times. Relative to the germline gene, one junction end is altered; a read error may explain this. V gene TRBV7-3 combines with J gene TRBJ2-7; D may be TRBD2 (5 bases). Germline lookup yields CDR1 SGHTA and CDR2 FQGTGA. The length of the CDR3 is 15 residues. The CDR3 sequence: CASSLTGMESDEQYF. The CDR3 DNA reads TGTGCCAGCAGCCTAACGGGGATGGAGTCTGACGAGCAGTACTTC.

A few counts support this clonotype. This rearrangement joins TRBV5-1 to TRBJ1-1, with D tentatively TRBD1 (5 bases). Trimming took off 4 bases at V and 2 bases at J, with 12 bases between the two ends. Per the germline V gene, CDR1 is SGHRS and CDR2 is YFSETQ. This CDR3 is built from 14 residues. DNA for the CDR3: TGCGCCAGCAGCGCTTGGGACGGAAACACTGAAGCTTTCTTT. It is translated as CASSAWDGNTEAFF.

The chain is built from TRBV12-3 or TRBV12-4 and TRBJ2-7, with D unclear. V lost 3 bases, J lost 1 base, and 10 bases lay in between. The CDR3 consists of 14 residues. The CDR3 DNA reads TGTGCCAGCAGTTTTCGTCAAAATTCCTACGAGCAGTACTTC. Protein sequence: CASSFRQNSYEQYF.

The V call is TRBV29-1, the J call TRBJ1-1; D gene ambiguous. The CDR3 is 14 amino acids. The V end lost 4 bases, the J end lost 0 bases, and 12 bases lay between the germline ends. Germline assignment: CDR1 SQVTM and CDR2 ANQGSEA. The CDR3 nucleotides are TGCAGCGTTGCGGTCCCCCGAATGAACACTGAAGCTTTCTTT. It codes for CSVAVPRMNTEAFF.

This clonotype was counted only a few times. The chain employs TRBV7-2 and TRBJ2-1, with D unclear. V dropped 5 bases and J dropped 10 bases, with 24 bases sitting between them. Germline loops: CDR1 SGHTA, CDR2 FQGNSA. The CDR3 length is 16 residues. CDR3 region: CASSRLWATVGGEQFF. The CDR3, as DNA: TGTGCCAGCAGCCGTTTATGGGCTACCGTCGGCGGAGAGCAGTTCTTC. The whole variable domain, remainder taken from reference TRBV7-2 and TRBJ2-1, is GAGVSQSPSNKVTEKGKDVELRCDPISGHTALYWYRQSLGQGLEFLIYFQGNSAPDKSGLPSDRFSAERTGGSVSTLTIQRTQQEDSAVYLCASSRLWATVGGEQFFGPGTRLTVL.

This rearrangement joins TRBV12-3 or TRBV12-4 to TRBJ2-1; 12 bases align to TRBD2. The CDR3 contains 13 residues. Germline trimming cut 7 bases from V and 6 bases from J; bases unmatched to any gene: 1. CDR3 in amino acids: CASTSGGGNEQFF. CDR3 in DNA: TGTGCCAGCACTAGCGGGGGGGGCAATGAGCAGTTCTTC.

The chain has TRBV27 and TRBJ2-7, with a tentative D call TRBD1 (5 bases). CDR1 and CDR2 from the germline V gene are MNHEY and SMNVEV (reference sequence). The CDR3 has 13 amino acids. V was cut by 6 bases and J by 1 base, with 10 bases left in between. CDR3 loop: CASREGHSYEQYF. The DNA for the CDR3 is TGTGCCAGCAGAGAAGGACATTCCTACGAGCAGTACTTC.

V and J are TRBV18 and TRBJ2-7; D gene ambiguous. Trimming stripped 0 bases from V and 4 bases from J, with 10 bases between. The CDR3 has 14 amino acids. The germline CDR1 and CDR2 sequences are KGHSH and LQKENI. CDR3 amino acids: CASSPPGFGYEQYF. The CDR3 DNA sequence: TGTGCCAGCTCACCACCAGGGTTTGGTTACGAGCAGTACTTC.

The chain links TRBV28 to TRBJ2-1; TRBD2 aligns across 9 bases. V lost 6 bases and J lost 4; bases outside the gene matches: 10. Germline assignment: CDR1 MDHEN and CDR2 SYDVKM. CDR3 length equals 16 residues. The CDR3 here is CASRTPAGGFYNEQFF. As DNA, the CDR3 is TGTGCCAGCAGAACTCCAGCGGGGGGATTTTACAATGAGCAGTTCTTC.

The V gene is TRBV12-3 or TRBV12-4, the J gene TRBJ2-5; 11 bases fit TRBD1. There are 16 residues in the CDR3. V trimming: 5 bases; J trimming: 2 bases; junction bases outside the gene matches: 7. The CDR3 DNA reads TGTGCCAGCAGTCCCCGGACAGGGGGCCGACAAGAGACCCAGTACTTC. Translating gives CASSPRTGGRQETQYF.

As concerns this clonotype: The junction differs from germline at one of its ends, possibly a read error. The chain is built from TRBV4-2 and TRBJ2-1, with TRBD2 matching 7 bases. The CDR3 contains 17 residues. Germline V gene data show CDR1 as LGHNA and CDR2 as YNFKEQ. This CDR3 reads CASSQVGGGSSCNEQFF. The CDR3 nucleotides read TGTGCCAGCAGCCAAGTGGGCGGGGGAAGCTCCTGCAATGAGCAGTTCTTC.

The V call is TRBV5-1, the J call TRBJ2-7; D is undetermined. CDR1 and CDR2 (germline): SGHRS, YFSETQ. There are 14 residues in the CDR3. Trimming removed 3 bases at V and 4 bases at J, with 14 bases between. The CDR3 DNA follows: TGCGCCAGCAGCTCCCAGACTTATTCGTACGAGCAGTACTTC. It codes for CASSSQTYSYEQYF.

This rearrangement joins TRBV9 to TRBJ2-2; TRBD2 matches 9 bases. Per germline, CDR1 SGDLS and CDR2 YYNGEE. V dropped 0 bases and J dropped 1; count of bases not matched to a gene: 7. The CDR3 runs 18 residues. The CDR3 loop is CASSVDPLAGLNTGELFF. CDR3 nucleotide sequence: TGTGCCAGCAGCGTAGACCCGCTAGCGGGGTTGAACACCGGGGAGCTGTTTTTT.

The chain employs TRBV24-1 and TRBJ2-2; 7 bases match TRBD1. V shed 3 bases, J shed 2 bases, and the junction held 5 bases outside the gene matches. This CDR3 is built from 16 residues. CDR1 and CDR2 from the germline V gene are KGHDR and SFDVKD. The CDR3 DNA is TGTGCCACCAGTGATCCCGGGACAGAAAACACCGGGGAGCTGTTTTTT. It is translated as CATSDPGTENTGELFF.

This rearrangement joins TRBV9 to TRBJ2-3, with TRBD1 identical over 7 bases. Germline V CDR1 and CDR2: SGDLS, YYNGEE. The CDR3 sequence is 20 residues long. With V trimmed by 6 bases and J by 1 base, 23 bases remained unmatched. In DNA, the CDR3 is TGTGCCAGCAAGGAACCGACAGCATCGACAGGACAGGATGGCACAGATACGCAGTATTTT. Its protein product is CASKEPTASTGQDGTDTQYF.